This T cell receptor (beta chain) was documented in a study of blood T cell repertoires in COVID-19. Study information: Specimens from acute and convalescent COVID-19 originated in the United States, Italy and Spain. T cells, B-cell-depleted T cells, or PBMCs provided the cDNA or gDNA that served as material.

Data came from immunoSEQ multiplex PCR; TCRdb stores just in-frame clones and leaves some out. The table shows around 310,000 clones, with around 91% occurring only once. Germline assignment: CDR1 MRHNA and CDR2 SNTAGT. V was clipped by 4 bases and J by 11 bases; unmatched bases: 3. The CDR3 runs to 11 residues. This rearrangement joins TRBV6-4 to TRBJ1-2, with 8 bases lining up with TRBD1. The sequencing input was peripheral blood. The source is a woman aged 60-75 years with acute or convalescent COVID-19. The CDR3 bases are TGTGCCAGCAGTGCAGGGGGCTTATACACCTTC. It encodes CASSAGGLYTF.